Following are 14 T cell receptor beta chains from one sample sequenced in a study of blood T cell repertoires in COVID-19. Method: immunoSEQ multiplex PCR; TCRdb's copy keeps in-frame clones and lacks some. The sample shows 150,000 to 200,000 clones, around nine tenths of them seen only once. The sequencing input was peripheral blood. Source of these receptors: a man in his sixties or seventies with active or convalescent COVID-19.

The chain combines TRBV7-6 with TRBJ2-3; D call uncertain. CDR1 SGHVS and CDR2 FNYEAQ come from the germline V gene. The CDR3 has 16 amino acids. V lost 0 bases, J lost 0 bases, and 10 bases lay in between. The CDR3 is CASSLARLGSTDTQYF. DNA of the CDR3: TGTGCCAGCAGCTTAGCTAGGCTAGGAAGCACAGATACGCAGTATTTT.

V usage is TRBV6-2 or TRBV6-3 and J usage is TRBJ2-7; 9 positions match TRBD2. With 2 bases clipped from V and 4 bases from J, the junction kept 12 bases outside the gene matches. Germline V gene sequence: CDR1 MNHEY, CDR2 SVGEGT. CDR3 length: 17 residues. In DNA, the CDR3 is TGTGCCAGCAGTTACCAACCTCGCGGGAGGGGGATTTACGAGCAGTACTTC. This encodes CASSYQPRGRGIYEQYF.

V and J are TRBV7-2 and TRBJ2-5; D gene uncertain. This CDR3 spans 13 amino acids. V was clipped by 1 base and J by 5 bases, with 8 bases between them. The germline gives CDR1 SGHTA, CDR2 FQGNSA. CDR3 sequence reads: CASSLGSRETQYF. In DNA, the CDR3 is TGTGCCAGCAGCTTAGGGAGCCGGGAGACCCAGTACTTC.

The J gene is TRBJ2-1, the V gene TRBV3-1 (or the pseudogene TRBV3-2), with D tentatively TRBD1 (6 bases). Germline CDR1 is LGHDT and CDR2 is YNNKEL (reference sequence). The CDR3 is 16 amino acids. Trimming removed 2 bases from V and 7 bases from J, with 18 bases in between. DNA for the CDR3: TGTGCCAGCAGCCAACTCGGGACAAGCGCGGGTAATGAGCAGTTCTTC. Translation: CASSQLGTSAGNEQFF.

The chain carries TRBV3-1 (or the pseudogene TRBV3-2) and TRBJ1-2, with D possibly TRBD1 on 6 matching bases. Germline CDR1 is LGHDT and CDR2 is YNNKEL (reference sequence). The CDR3 length is 15 residues. The germline V and J ends were trimmed by 3 bases and 4 bases, with 15 bases remaining between them. CDR3 DNA: TGTGCCAGCAGCCAGGCCTCCGGGACAACCTATGGCTACACCTTC. This codes for CASSQASGTTYGYTF.

The chain joins TRBV7-9 to TRBJ1-5; D possibly corresponds to TRBD1 (5 bases). The CDR3 has 13 amino acids. The ends were cut back, 8 bases at V and 4 bases at J, with 12 bases in the middle. Germline V gene data show CDR1 as SEHNR and CDR2 as FQNEAQ (reference sequence). For the CDR3, the DNA is TGTGCCAGCGGCGGGGGTAGAAATCAGCCCCAGCATTTT. Protein: CASGGGRNQPQHF. The whole variable domain, filled in from reference TRBV7-9 and TRBJ1-5, reads DTGVSQNPRHKITKRGQNVTFRCDPISEHNRLYWYRQTLGQGPEFLTYFQNEAQLEKSRLLSDRFSAERPKGSFSTLEIQRTEQGDSAMYLCASGGGRNQPQHFGDGTRLSIL.

This clone was observed once. The chain couples TRBV9 to TRBJ1-4; 7 nucleotides match TRBD1. J gave up 3 bases and V 4 bases, and 6 bases lay outside the gene matches. Germline CDR1 reads SGDLS; CDR2 reads YYNGEE. The CDR3 loop spans 15 amino acids. As DNA, the CDR3 is TGTGCCAGCAGCCAGGGGGTACAGGCTAATGAAAAACTGTTTTTT. Protein product: CASSQGVQANEKLFF.

The gene calls are TRBV11-3 and TRBJ2-3; D may be TRBD2 (5 bases). The germline gives CDR1 SGHNT, CDR2 YENEEA. This CDR3 is 15 amino acids long. V was shortened by 5 bases and J by 2 bases, with 14 bases between the two germline ends. In DNA form, the CDR3 reads TGTGCCAGCAGCCGGGGAGCTACACCCACAGATACGCAGTATTTT. Its translation is CASSRGATPTDTQYF.

This clone was counted between two and nine times. V gene TRBV18 combines with J gene TRBJ1-1, with a possible D match to TRBD1 (6 bases). Per the germline V gene, CDR1 is KGHSH and CDR2 is LQKENI. The ends were cut back, 3 bases at V and 3 bases at J, with 11 bases in the middle. The CDR3 is 14 amino acids. CDR3 loop: CASSPYRDDTEAFF. DNA for the CDR3: TGTGCCAGCTCACCTTACAGGGATGACACTGAAGCTTTCTTT.

V and J are TRBV7-2 and TRBJ1-1, with unresolved D. CDR3 length: 15 amino acids. V lost 1 base and J 1 base, leaving 10 bases between the germline ends. Germline V CDR1 and CDR2: SGHTA, FQGNSA. CDR3 sequence (DNA): TGTGCCAGCAGCTTAGTCCTCGCAGAGAACACTGAAGCTTTCTTT. Protein: CASSLVLAENTEAFF.

This clone was recorded only once. The rearrangement joins TRBV18 to TRBJ1-3; 8 positions match TRBD1. Germline trimming cut 0 bases from V and 3 bases from J; bases unmatched to any gene: 1. The germline V gene has CDR1 KGHSH and CDR2 LQKENI. CDR3 length equals 15 residues. CDR3 amino acids: CASSPPTGGGNTIYF. CDR3 bases: TGTGCCAGCTCACCACCCACAGGGGGTGGAAACACCATATATTTT.

CDR3 residues: CASSTGTLGHNEQFF. CDR3 in DNA: TGTGCCAGCAGCACCGGGACACTAGGGCACAATGAGCAGTTCTTC. V and J are TRBV9 and TRBJ2-1; weak D call: TRBD1 (6 bases). With 4 bases removed from V and 5 bases from J, the gap between germline ends came to 16 bases. The CDR3 is 15 amino acids. Germline V gene data show CDR1 as SGDLS and CDR2 as YYNGEE. The full variable domain, in which reference TRBV9 and TRBJ2-1 provide the parts outside the CDR3, is DSGVTQTPKHLITATGQRVTLRCSPRSGDLSVYWYQQSLDQGLQFLIQYYNGEERAKGNILERFSAQQFPDLHSELNLSSLELGDSALYFCASSTGTLGHNEQFFGPGTRLTVL.

The chain combines TRBV7-2 with TRBJ2-5, with D possibly being TRBD2 (5 bases). V lost 5 bases and J 1 base, leaving 14 bases between the germline ends. Germline loops: CDR1 SGHTA, CDR2 FQGNSA. This CDR3 has 15 residues. The CDR3 DNA is TGTGCCAGCAGCACCCCGACGGGGATCCAAGAGACCCAGTACTTC. It translates to CASSTPTGIQETQYF.

V usage is TRBV25-1 and J usage is TRBJ1-2; no reliable D call. V was pared by 7 bases and J by 4 bases, with 10 bases between. CDR1 is MGHDK, CDR2 SYGVNS, per germline. This CDR3 comprises 12 residues. The CDR3 DNA sequence: TGTGCCAGCATGTCCGGAGGCTATGGCTACACCTTC. This sequence encodes CASMSGGYGYTF.